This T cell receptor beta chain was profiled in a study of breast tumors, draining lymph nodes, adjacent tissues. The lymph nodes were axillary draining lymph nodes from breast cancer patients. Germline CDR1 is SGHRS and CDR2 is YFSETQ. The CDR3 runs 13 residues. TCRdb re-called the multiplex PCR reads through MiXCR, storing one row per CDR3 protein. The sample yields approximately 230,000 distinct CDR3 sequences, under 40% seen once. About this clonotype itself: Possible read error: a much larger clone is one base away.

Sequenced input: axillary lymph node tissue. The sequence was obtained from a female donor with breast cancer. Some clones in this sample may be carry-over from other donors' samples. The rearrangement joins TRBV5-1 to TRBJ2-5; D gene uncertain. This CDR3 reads CASSLEVKETRYF. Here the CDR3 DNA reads TGCGCCAGCAGCTTGGAGGTGAAAGAGACCCGGTACTTC.